One and the same sample provided the 5 T cell receptor beta chains below, sequenced in a study of blood T cell repertoires in COVID-19. The method was immunoSEQ multiplex PCR; TCRdb's version includes in-frame clones alone and lacks a portion of them. The sample holds under 250,000 clones; about 91% are singletons and the top ten take 0.95% to 1.5%. The material sequenced was peripheral blood. These receptors were taken from a man under 40 with acute or convalescent COVID-19.

The rearrangement joins TRBV5-1 to TRBJ2-3; 11 nucleotides agree with TRBD1. Germline-derived CDR1 and CDR2 are SGHRS and YFSETQ. The CDR3 is 15 residues long. V gave up 7 bases and J gave up 3 bases; unmatched junction bases: 7. The CDR3 nucleotides read TGCGCCAGCTGGAACGGGGACAGGGGGACAGATACGCAGTATTTT. This codes for CASWNGDRGTDTQYF.

V is TRBV11-2 and J is TRBJ2-1, with unresolved D. Germline CDR1 and CDR2: SGHAT and FQNNGV. CDR3 length: 14 amino acids. Trimming took 2 bases from V and 3 from J, leaving 8 bases between them. The chain's CDR3 is CASSLKFNYNEQFF. The CDR3, as DNA: TGTGCCAGCAGCTTAAAATTCAACTACAATGAGCAGTTCTTC.

The rearrangement uses TRBV3-1 (or the pseudogene TRBV3-2) and TRBJ1-4; D gene uncertain. Trimming removed 5 bases from V and 3 bases from J, with 22 bases in between. CDR1 is LGHDT and CDR2 is YNNKEL in the germline V gene (reference sequence). This CDR3 region has 18 residues. CDR3 coding DNA: TGTGCCAGCAGCTACGGTCCGCCGGGGAGTGGGGCTAATGAAAAACTGTTTTTT. It yields the protein CASSYGPPGSGANEKLFF.

The chain carries TRBV7-8 and TRBJ2-2; D remains unclear. V lost 6 bases, J lost 1 base, and 6 bases lay in between. The CDR3 is 13 residues long. Germline assignment: CDR1 SGHVS and CDR2 FQNEAQ. CDR3: CASRRQNTGELFF. CDR3 nucleotide sequence: TGTGCCAGCAGGAGACAGAACACCGGGGAGCTGTTTTTT.

The chain is built from TRBV29-1 and TRBJ1-2, with D perhaps TRBD1 (6 bases). In germline, CDR1 is SQVTM, CDR2 ANQGSEA. The V end lost 5 bases, the J end lost 6 bases, and 19 bases lay between the germline ends. This CDR3 contains 14 residues. The CDR3 loop reads CSVSYGQTGDGYTF. The CDR3 coding sequence is TGCAGCGTTTCTTACGGACAGACCGGGGATGGCTACACCTTC.